This T cell receptor beta chain originates from a study of CD8 T cells in ankylosing spondylitis. General study results and limits: From matched ankylosing spondylitis synovial fluid, disease-linked clones were reportedly recovered at significantly enriched levels. There was a TCR beta motif, made of fewer than 10 highly homologous variants, that appeared characteristic of ankylosing spondylitis blood. A subset of motif variants has previously been described in the synovial fluid and blood of reactive arthritis.

This clonotype was counted ten times or more. What it recognizes is unknown. Looked up from germline, CDR1 is ENHRY and CDR2 is SYGVKD. V gave up 0 bases and J gave up 8 bases, with 11 bases separating them. The CDR3 runs to 15 residues. TCRdb called the 5' RACE reads again in MiXCR, with one record for every CDR3 protein. The table lists around 150,000 distinct CDR3 sequences, approximately 7.3% of them singletons. The TCR sequence derives from a female donor with ankylosing spondylitis or in good health (not recorded which). The sample consisted of blood, either unsorted or a sorted T cell fraction (not recorded which). The chain links TRBV10-3 to TRBJ1-6; D remains ambiguous. Here the CDR3 reads CAISESTLRYSPLHF. The CDR3 DNA is TGTGCCATCAGTGAGTCGACATTGAGATATTCACCCCTCCACTTT.